This T cell receptor beta chain came from a study of radiation and T cells in renal cell carcinoma. In the case of this clone: As yet, its antigen is unknown.

TCRdb's copy holds only in-frame clones and misses some; the assay was immunoSEQ multiplex PCR. The sample lists 95,000 or so clones, less than 90% occurring once. Study-level points and caveats: Without pretreatment biopsies, baseline tumor clonotype presence was undetermined. From baseline, blood top tumor clonotypes peaked at 2 weeks post-radiation.

Sample time point: baseline pretreatment blood. Treatment here: 15 Gy SBRT to primary tumor, nephrectomy 4 weeks later. Radiation-treated patients gave blood at baseline, week 2 and week 4. Germline V lookup: CDR1 SGHKS, CDR2 YYEKEE (reference sequence). The CDR3 has 15 residues. With 4 bases removed from V and 4 bases from J, the gap between germline ends came to 17 bases. The receptor comes from a man over 45 with renal cell carcinoma. Specimen: blood, collected from a patient whose treatment included radiotherapy and nephrectomy. The gene calls are TRBV5-5 and TRBJ2-5; D possibly matches TRBD1 or TRBD2 (5 bases each). CDR3 amino acids: CASSPSRAGGETQYF. The CDR3 DNA is TGTGCCAGCAGCCCATCCAGGGCCGGAGGAGAGACCCAGTACTTC.